This entry features one T cell receptor beta chain sequence. The entry originates in a study of blood T cell repertoires in COVID-19. Study-level background: Collection of acute and convalescent COVID-19 samples took place in the United States, Italy and Spain. PBMCs, B-cell-depleted T cells, or T cells were the source of the cDNA or gDNA that made up the material.

As processed by the authors: Nucleated cell number was recorded as an estimate derived from reference gene primer amplification. The data were produced by immunoSEQ multiplex PCR, yet TCRdb's version contains in-frame clones alone and is incomplete. The V and J calls and clone size are taken from that table; D and trimming were inferred from the DNA. The sample yields approximately 64,000 clones, 88% seen once. V was clipped by 5 bases and J by 8 bases, with 14 bases between them. Germline V gives CDR1 SEHNR, CDR2 FQNEAQ (reference sequence). The CDR3 covers 13 residues. The J gene is TRBJ2-3, the V gene TRBV7-9, with a weak D call TRBD1 (5 bases). The sample consisted of peripheral blood. This sequence was found in a man in his sixties or seventies with acute or convalescent COVID-19. Here the CDR3 DNA reads TGTGCCAGCAGCACCGAGACAGTCGGTACGCAGTATTTT. Its protein is CASSTETVGTQYF.